This entry concerns a single T cell receptor beta chain. Its antigen remains unidentified. Base-call qualities are not available, and no considerably larger clone is one nucleotide away. This sample stems from a study of blood T cells in healthy people across ages (dated by TCRdb to between 2014 and 2016). About the investigation overall: Template switching captured roughly one uniquely barcoded TCR beta cDNA molecule per two T cells in model experiments. Using deep sequencing normalized with unique cDNA molecular identifiers, the study measured how TCR beta repertoire diversity changes with age. Four age groups were formed from the donors: young (average 16 years), middle-aged (approximately 40), aged (around 68) and long-lived (approximately 78). To avoid experimental bias, donors of different ages were distributed randomly across sequencing lanes. Using the same blood draw, the study looked at two additional independent replicas of 1 million unique cDNA reads for two donors, one aged 18 to 30 and the other aged 80 or older.

Donors were a few dozen systemically healthy Caucasian individuals from Russia aged roughly 6 to 90 years. Each donor gave approximately 9.3 milliliters of peripheral blood, collected into EDTA-treated Vacutainer tubes. Ficoll-Paque density-gradient centrifugation was used to isolate PBMCs, with at least 6 million obtained per sample. Total RNA, at least 5 micrograms per sample, was extracted from PBMCs with Trizol reagent. The percentages of naive CD45RAhigh/CD27high T cells were determined by flow cytometry on a PBMC aliquot from every donor. Results the study describes overall, beyond this receptor: Conclusive comparison of naive and antigen-experienced compartments was prevented by the profiling of bulk unsorted PBMCs. Observed TCR beta diversity correlated strongly with the percentage of naive T cells measured by flow cytometry. Compared with the aged group, more naive CD4+ T cells, fewer expanded clones and increased TCR diversity were shown by the long-lived group, suggesting age selection. Total diversity estimates from one million sequenced T cells were considered lower bounds and underestimates. Donor CMV infection status was unknown, potentially confounding age-related changes in expanded clonotypes. Observed TCR beta diversity per million T cells fell roughly linearly with age, and a significant reduction was already apparent by age around 40.

Spanning cysteine to phenylalanine, the CDR3 consists of 15 amino acids. Only CDR3 DNA remains: 45 bases, in frame from the first base. V was cut back by 6 bases and J by 4 bases, leaving a gap of 18 bases between them. Receptors were amplified or captured by 5' RACE. The sequencer listed for this sample is Illumina HiSeq 2500. A second PCR of about 6 to 12 cycles was run with a J-beta primer mix and a sample-barcoded 5' primer. A template-switch 5' adaptor carrying 12 random nucleotides introduced a unique molecular identifier onto each TCR beta cDNA molecule. At least 2.5 million CDR3-containing paired-end reads were obtained from each sample. First-strand cDNA synthesis was performed from all RNA using the Mint cDNA synthesis kit, with priming by a TRBC-specific oligonucleotide. After uracil-DNA glycosylase treatment, a first 18-cycle PCR used universal primers M1SS and BC2_uni_R on all cDNA. The authors' analysis ran thus. For normalization, 1 million high-quality reads were randomly selected from each sample, with every read carrying a distinct molecular identifier. Reads with shared molecular identifiers were discarded instead of being binned into consensus sequences. MiTCR, with a Q25 quality threshold and the strictest error-elimination algorithm, was used for CDR3 identification, clonotype clustering and error correction. Lower-bound total TCR beta diversity was estimated with a nonparametric unseen species model using Euler transformation. In TCRdb, the public reads were trimmed at Q25 with fastp and aligned with MiXCR, with productive beta chains retained. For every CDR3 protein sequence, its rows merge into one entry that carries the most common genes and DNA. The V and J calls and clone size are TCRdb's, not the authors'. This sample gives approximately 1,000,000 distinct CDR3 sequences in total; roughly two fifths of them show up just once. The ten largest make up around 13% of the sample.

The receptor comes from a man between 18 and 29 years old in good health. Input material: blood. The chain is made from TRBV12-3 or TRBV12-4 and TRBJ1-2, with the D segment identity uncertain. The base sequence is TGTGCCAGCAGCCCCGCCAAGACCATTCGCTATGGCTACACCTTC. It translates as CASSPAKTIRYGYTF.